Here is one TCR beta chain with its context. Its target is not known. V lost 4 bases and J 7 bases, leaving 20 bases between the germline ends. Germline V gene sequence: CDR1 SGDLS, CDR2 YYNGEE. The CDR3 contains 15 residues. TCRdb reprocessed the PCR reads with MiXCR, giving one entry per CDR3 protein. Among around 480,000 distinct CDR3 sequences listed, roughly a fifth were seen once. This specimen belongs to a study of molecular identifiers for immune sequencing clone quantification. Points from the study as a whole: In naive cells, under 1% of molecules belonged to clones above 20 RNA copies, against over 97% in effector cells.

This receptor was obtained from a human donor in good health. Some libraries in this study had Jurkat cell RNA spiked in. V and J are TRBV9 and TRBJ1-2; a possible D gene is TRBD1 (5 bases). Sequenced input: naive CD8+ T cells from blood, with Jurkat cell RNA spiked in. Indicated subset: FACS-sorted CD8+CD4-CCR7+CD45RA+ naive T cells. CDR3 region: CASSLGGGTFFGYTF. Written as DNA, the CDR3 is TGTGCCAGCAGCCTGGGGGGGGGTACTTTTTTTGGCTACACCTTC.